Shown below are 7 T cell receptor beta chains from a single sample sequenced in a study of CD8 T cells in ankylosing spondylitis. TCRdb passed the 5' RACE reads through MiXCR, listing each CDR3 protein once. The sample yields some 220,000 distinct CDR3 sequences, more than 9% seen once. Sequences were obtained from blood, either unsorted or a sorted T cell fraction (not recorded which). The receptors here all came from a male donor with ankylosing spondylitis or in good health (not recorded which).

This clonotype was seen ten or more times. The rearrangement links TRBV7-2 to TRBJ2-5, with D unresolved. V shed 0 bases and J shed 5 bases, with 10 bases lying between them. The germline V gene encodes CDR1 SGHTA and CDR2 FQGNSA. The CDR3 spans 14 residues. CDR3 residues: CASSLAGIGETQYF. The CDR3 DNA follows: TGTGCCAGCAGCTTAGCGGGGATCGGGGAGACCCAGTACTTC.

This clonotype occurred many times. V usage is TRBV21-1 and J usage is TRBJ2-6; no check of the table's D call, TRBD2, against the DNA was made. TRBV21-1 is shown as a pseudogene. The CDR3 is made up of 21 amino acids. CDR3 residues: CASSSPPPGLADQGGANVLTF. Written as DNA, the CDR3 is TGTGCCAGCAGCAGTCCGCCCCCGGGACTAGCGGACCAGGGGGGGGCCAACGTCCTGACTTTC.

This clonotype was seen repeatedly, ten times or more. This rearrangement joins TRBV4-1 to TRBJ2-3, with D perhaps TRBD2 (5 bases). The CDR3 is 16 amino acids. V was cut by 4 bases and J by 2 bases, with 16 bases left in between. The V gene's germline CDR1 is MGHRA and CDR2 YSYEKL. The CDR3 DNA reads as TGCGCCAGCAGCCGAGCTGGACCGGGGTACACAGATACGCAGTATTTT. Amino acid sequence: CASSRAGPGYTDTQYF.

The sample holds many counts of this clonotype. The chain links TRBV3-1 to TRBJ2-1; 7 nucleotides agree with TRBD2. This CDR3 has 17 residues. The J segment lost 0 bases and the V segment lost 3 bases, leaving 8 bases of the junction unmatched. CDR1 LGHDT and CDR2 YNNKEL come from the germline V gene (reference sequence). CDR3 sequence: CASSQSSGGFSYNEQFF. The CDR3 DNA reads TGTGCCAGCAGCCAGAGTTCCGGGGGGTTCTCCTACAATGAGCAGTTCTTC.

In its sample, this clonotype was seen many times. The rearrangement uses TRBV5-1 and TRBJ2-7, with 7 bases lining up with TRBD1. Germline loops: CDR1 SGHRS, CDR2 YFSETQ. The V and J ends lost 3 bases and 3 bases, in that order; junction bases with no gene match: 9. This CDR3 has 15 residues. CDR3 in DNA: TGCGCCAGCAGCTACTCTCGACAGGGCGTCTACGAGCAGTACTTC. Protein product: CASSYSRQGVYEQYF.

This clonotype came up a few times. This chain connects TRBV12-5 to TRBJ2-7; D unresolved. V lost 0 bases to trimming and J lost 7 bases, with 7 bases between them. The germline gives CDR1 LGHNT, CDR2 FRNRAP. The CDR3 covers 12 residues. The CDR3 nucleotides read TGTGCTAGTGGTTTGGTACCTGGAGAGCAGTACTTC. It is translated as CASGLVPGEQYF.

This clonotype has at least ten counts. This chain links TRBV4-1 with TRBJ2-1; D is possibly TRBD1 (6 bases). The V and J ends lost 1 base and 0 bases respectively, with 19 bases between them. CDR1 MGHRA and CDR2 YSYEKL come from the germline V gene. The CDR3 is made up of 19 amino acids. In DNA, the CDR3 is TGCGCCAGCAGCCAAGGGCGGGCAGGGGTAAGCGACTCCTACAATGAGCAGTTCTTC. It translates to CASSQGRAGVSDSYNEQFF.